The clone carrying this T cell receptor beta chain was detected ten times or more. Its antigen remains unidentified. These data belong to a study of lung T cells in sarcoidosis with Löfgren's syndrome. Study-level information: Bronchoalveolar lavage fluid in sarcoidosis accumulates CD4+ T cells. Study observations and caveats: The most expanded V genes in Löfgren's patients were reportedly TRAV12-1 and TRBV2. Shared TRAV12-1 and TRBV2 CDR3 motifs across Löfgren's syndrome patients reportedly suggested public CD4+ TCRs. Recognition of an unidentified sarcoidosis antigen was only suggested.

TCRdb re-called the reads with MiXCR, one entry per CDR3 protein. The data hold about 9,400 distinct CDR3 sequences, with just under 20% observed a single time. This CDR3 region has 16 residues. The ends were cut back, 1 base at V and 4 bases at J, with 14 bases in the middle. Germline V gives CDR1 SGHVT, CDR2 SQSDAQ. The chain joins TRBV7-4 to TRBJ1-5, with D unclear. The TCR originated in a human donor with sarcoidosis (Löfgren's syndrome or another form), or a control subject (not recorded which). Sample: CD4+ T cells from bronchoalveolar lavage. In DNA, the CDR3 is TGTGCCAGCAGCTTAGGTTACTGGGGATCTAATCAGCCCCAGCATTTT. It encodes CASSLGYWGSNQPQHF.